The sequence of this T cell receptor (beta chain) was determined in a study of technical replicates of blood from several donors. The trim removed 6 bases at V and 3 bases at J, leaving 10 bases unmatched. The CDR3 extends over 17 amino acids. Germline V gives CDR1 MNHEY, CDR2 SMNVEV (reference sequence). Profiled with immunoSEQ multiplex PCR; TCRdb holds only in-frame clones, not every one. Here the sample spans roughly 72,000 clones, about 94% being singletons. The gene calls are TRBV27 and TRBJ2-6; TRBD1 agrees at 8 bases. The sequence was obtained from a human donor in good health. Input material: T cells isolated from PBMCs. The CDR3 protein is CASSTGQGFFGANVLTF. The CDR3 DNA is TGTGCCAGCAGCACAGGACAGGGATTCTTTGGGGCCAACGTCCTGACTTTC. Full variable domain (remainder filled in from reference TRBV27 and TRBJ2-6): EAQVTQNPRYLITVTGKKLTVTCSQNMNHEYMSWYRQDPGLGLRQIYYSMNVEVTDKGDVPEGYKVSRKEKRNFPLILESPSPNQTSLYFCASSTGQGFFGANVLTFGAGSRLTVL.